Following are 3 T cell receptor beta chains from one sample sequenced in a study of molecular identifiers for immune sequencing clone quantification. MiXCR, applied by TCRdb to the PCR reads, yields one record per CDR3 protein. The table records about 640,000 distinct CDR3 sequences, just under 20% of them present only once. Sequencing used naive CD8+ T cells from blood, with Jurkat cell RNA spiked in. As for subset: FACS-sorted CD8+CD4-CCR7+CD45RA+ naive T cells. These receptors all come from a human donor in good health. Some libraries in this study had Jurkat cell RNA spiked in.

In the case of this clonotype: One end of the junction fails to match germline, which may point to a read error. The chain combines TRBV2 with TRBJ2-3, with D possibly TRBD1 on 6 matching bases. The CDR3 totals 13 residues. From germline, CDR1 is SNHLY and CDR2 FYNNEI. Here the CDR3 reads CASNDRSTGTRYF. CDR3 DNA sequence: TGTGCCAGCAACGACAGGAGCACAGGTACGCGGTATTTT.

V is TRBV5-5 and J is TRBJ1-1, with a tentative D call TRBD1 (5 bases). The CDR3 consists of 15 residues. Looked up from germline, CDR1 is SGHKS and CDR2 is YYEKEE (reference sequence). The V end was cut by 0 bases, the J end by 5 bases, with 14 bases between. DNA for the CDR3: TGTGCCAGCAGCTTGGCTTGGCAGGGCGGGACTGAAGCTTTCTTT. Protein: CASSLAWQGGTEAFF. The complete variable domain, with remaining parts taken from reference TRBV5-5 and TRBJ1-1, reads DAGVTQSPTHLIKTRGQQVTLRCSPISGHKSVSWYQQVLGQGPQFIFQYYEKEERGRGNFPDRFSARQFPNYSSELNVNALLLGDSALYLCASSLAWQGGTEAFFGQGTRLTVV.

A few counts support this clonotype. At one end the junction does not follow the germline gene, possibly because of a read error. The chain combines TRBV12-3 or TRBV12-4 with TRBJ1-1; TRBD1 matches at 10 bases. The CDR3 has 14 amino acids. In nucleotides, the CDR3 is TGTGCCAGCAGTTTAGGACAGGGGGCGACTGAAGCTTCCTTT. As protein: CASSLGQGATEASF.